This T cell receptor beta chain was identified in a study of T cells after yellow fever vaccination. TCRdb reprocessed the 5' RACE reads via MiXCR and lists one record per CDR3 protein. The sample shows some 390,000 distinct CDR3 sequences, 15% to 20% of them seen only once. V lost 0 bases, J lost 7 bases, and 15 bases lay in between. The length of the CDR3 is 15 residues. Germline values: CDR1 SGHRS, CDR2 YFSETQ. The material was PBMCs, obtained before the yellow fever booster vaccination. The TCR sequence derives from a man aged 18 to 35 who received the YFV17D yellow fever vaccine. This chain joins TRBV5-1 and TRBJ2-3; TRBD1 might be the D (5 bases). The CDR3 bases are TGCGCCAGCAGCTTGGGACAGAACCCGACGAATACGCAGTATTTT. This gives the protein CASSLGQNPTNTQYF.